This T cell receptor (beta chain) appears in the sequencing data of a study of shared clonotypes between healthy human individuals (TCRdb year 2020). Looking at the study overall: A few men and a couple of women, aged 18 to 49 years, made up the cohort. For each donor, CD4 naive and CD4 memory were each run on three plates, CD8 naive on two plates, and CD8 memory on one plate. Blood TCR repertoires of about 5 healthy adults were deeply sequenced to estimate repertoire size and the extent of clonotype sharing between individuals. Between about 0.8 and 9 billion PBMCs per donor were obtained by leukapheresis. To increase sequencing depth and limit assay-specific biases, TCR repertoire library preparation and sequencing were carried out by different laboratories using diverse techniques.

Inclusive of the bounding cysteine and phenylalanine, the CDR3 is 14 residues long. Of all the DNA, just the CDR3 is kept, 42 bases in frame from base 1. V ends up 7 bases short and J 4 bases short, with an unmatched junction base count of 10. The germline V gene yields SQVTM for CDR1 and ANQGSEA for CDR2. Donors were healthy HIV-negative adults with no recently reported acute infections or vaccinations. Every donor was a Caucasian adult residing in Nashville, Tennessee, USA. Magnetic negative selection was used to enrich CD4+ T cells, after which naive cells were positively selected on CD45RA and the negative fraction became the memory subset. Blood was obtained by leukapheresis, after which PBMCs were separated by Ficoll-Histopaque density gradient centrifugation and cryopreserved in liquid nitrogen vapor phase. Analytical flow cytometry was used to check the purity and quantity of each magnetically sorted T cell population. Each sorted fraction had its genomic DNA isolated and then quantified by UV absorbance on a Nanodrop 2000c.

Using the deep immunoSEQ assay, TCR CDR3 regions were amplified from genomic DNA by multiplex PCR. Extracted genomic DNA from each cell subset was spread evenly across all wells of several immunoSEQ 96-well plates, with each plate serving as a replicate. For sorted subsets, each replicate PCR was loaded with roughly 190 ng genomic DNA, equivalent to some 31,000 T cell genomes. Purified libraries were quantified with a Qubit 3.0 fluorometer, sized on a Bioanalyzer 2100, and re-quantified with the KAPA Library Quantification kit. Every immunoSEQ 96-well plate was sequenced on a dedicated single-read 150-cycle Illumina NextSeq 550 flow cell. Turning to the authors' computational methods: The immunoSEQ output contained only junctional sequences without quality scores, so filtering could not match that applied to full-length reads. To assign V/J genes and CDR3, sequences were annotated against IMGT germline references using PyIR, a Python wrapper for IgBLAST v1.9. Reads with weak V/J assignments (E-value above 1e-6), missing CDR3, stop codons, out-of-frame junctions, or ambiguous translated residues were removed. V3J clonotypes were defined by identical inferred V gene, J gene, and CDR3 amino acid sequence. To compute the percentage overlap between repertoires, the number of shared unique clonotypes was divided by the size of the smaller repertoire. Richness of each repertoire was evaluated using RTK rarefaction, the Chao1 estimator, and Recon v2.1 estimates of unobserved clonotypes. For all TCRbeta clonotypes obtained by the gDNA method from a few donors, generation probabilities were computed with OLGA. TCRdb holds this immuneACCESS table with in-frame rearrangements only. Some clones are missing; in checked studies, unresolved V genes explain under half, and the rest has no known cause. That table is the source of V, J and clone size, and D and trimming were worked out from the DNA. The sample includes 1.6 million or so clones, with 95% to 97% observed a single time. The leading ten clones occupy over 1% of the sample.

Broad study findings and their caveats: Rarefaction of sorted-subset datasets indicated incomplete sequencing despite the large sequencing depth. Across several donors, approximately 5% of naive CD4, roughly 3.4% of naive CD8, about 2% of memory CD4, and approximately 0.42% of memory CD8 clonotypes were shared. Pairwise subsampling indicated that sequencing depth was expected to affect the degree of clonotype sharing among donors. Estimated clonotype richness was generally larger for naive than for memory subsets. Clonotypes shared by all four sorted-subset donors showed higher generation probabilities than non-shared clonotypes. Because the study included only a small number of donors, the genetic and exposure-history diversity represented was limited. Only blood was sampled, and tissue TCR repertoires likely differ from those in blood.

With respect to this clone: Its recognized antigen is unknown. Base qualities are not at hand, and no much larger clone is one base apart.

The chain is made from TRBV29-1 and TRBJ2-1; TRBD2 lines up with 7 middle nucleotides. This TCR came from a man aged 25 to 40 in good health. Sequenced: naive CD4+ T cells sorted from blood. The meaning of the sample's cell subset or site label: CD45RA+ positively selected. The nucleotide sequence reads TGCAGCGAAATTACTAGCGTCGGTTACAATGAGCAGTTCTTC. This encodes CSEITSVGYNEQFF.